The 26 T cell receptor beta chains below come from one sample, sequenced in a study of cytomegalovirus exposure and HLA in healthy donors. PCR employed 60 Vbeta and 13 Jbeta primers. Sequencing was performed with immunoSEQ multiplex PCR; in TCRdb, only in-frame clones are kept and a portion is missing. The repertoire includes 130,000 to 150,000 clones, approximately 80% of them detected once, and just under 3% sits in the top ten. Sample: PBMCs. These receptors were taken from a female donor in good health and CMV-seronegative.

The chain is built from TRBV28 and TRBJ2-5; weak D call: TRBD1 (6 bases). The germline V and J ends were trimmed by 3 bases and 2 bases, with 16 bases remaining between them. Germline V gene sequence: CDR1 MDHEN, CDR2 SYDVKM. CDR3 length: 16 amino acids. The CDR3 sequence: CASSFSGVGVQETQYF. CDR3 nucleotides: TGTGCCAGCAGTTTTTCAGGGGTCGGGGTACAAGAGACCCAGTACTTC.

The rearrangement links TRBV2 to TRBJ2-5, with 8 bases fitting TRBD1. Germline V lookup: CDR1 SNHLY, CDR2 FYNNEI. The CDR3 runs to 18 residues. The V and J ends lost 0 bases and 2 bases, in that order; junction bases with no gene match: 11. Here the CDR3 reads CASSEAGWDRRSQETQYF. DNA for the CDR3: TGTGCCAGCAGTGAAGCTGGGTGGGACAGGAGGTCTCAAGAGACCCAGTACTTC.

V and J are TRBV5-1 and TRBJ1-1, with D possibly matching TRBD1 (6 bases). Germline-derived CDR1 and CDR2 are SGHRS and YFSETQ. V was cut by 0 bases and J by 5 bases, with 14 bases left in between. The CDR3 covers 15 residues. CDR3 region: CASSLAVRGWTEAFF. The CDR3 nucleotides are TGCGCCAGCAGCTTGGCCGTGAGGGGGTGGACTGAAGCTTTCTTT.

This clone was found a few times. The chain has TRBV30 and TRBJ1-5; possibly TRBD1 for D (6 bases). CDR3 length: 12 residues. From germline, CDR1 is GTSNPN and CDR2 SVGIG (reference sequence). The V gene lost 2 bases and the J gene lost 4 bases, with 6 bases spanning the gap. The CDR3 DNA follows: TGTGCCTGGAGTAGGGGGAATCAGCCCCAGCATTTT. It translates to CAWSRGNQPQHF.

This chain's CDR3 is CASSPRQTSGNTIYF. In nucleotides, the CDR3 is TGTGCCAGCAGTCCAAGACAGACGTCTGGAAACACCATATATTTT. The chain joins TRBV2 to TRBJ1-3; tentative D call: TRBD1 (5 bases). The ends were cut back, 5 bases at V and 1 base at J, with 12 bases in the middle. CDR1 SNHLY and CDR2 FYNNEI come from the germline V gene. The CDR3 is made up of 15 amino acids.

The CDR3 sequence: CASSPLYEQFF. CDR3 nucleotides: TGTGCCAGCAGCCCTCTATATGAGCAGTTCTTC. V is TRBV28 and J is TRBJ2-1; D unresolved. There are 11 residues in the CDR3. Germline assignment: CDR1 MDHEN and CDR2 SYDVKM. V lost 6 bases to trimming and J lost 8 bases, with 8 bases between them. Full variable domain (missing parts from reference TRBV28 and TRBJ2-1): DVKVTQSSRYLVKRTGEKVFLECVQDMDHENMFWYRQDPGLGLRLIYFSYDVKMKEKGDIPEGYSVSREKKERFSLILESASTNQTSMYLCASSPLYEQFFGPGTRLTVL.

The rearrangement uses TRBV10-3 and TRBJ1-3, with 7 bases fitting TRBD1. This CDR3 contains 17 residues. Germline-derived CDR1 and CDR2 are ENHRY and SYGVKD. V lost 0 bases and J lost 0; bases outside the gene matches: 5. CDR3 residues: CAISESTGLSSGNTIYF. In DNA form, the CDR3 reads TGTGCCATCAGTGAGTCGACAGGGTTGAGCTCTGGAAACACCATATATTTT.

The V and J genes are TRBV2 and TRBJ2-5; no clear D gene. The J call may be in error: the DNA end matches TRBJ2-7 better. Germline CDR1 SNHLY, CDR2 FYNNEI. The CDR3 totals 11 residues. In nucleotides, the CDR3 is TGTGCCAGCAGTGGGGCCTACGAGCAGTACTTC. As protein: CASSGAYEQYF.

The rearrangement links TRBV5-1 to TRBJ2-5; 8 bases are shared with TRBD2. Near its end, the DNA agrees better with TRBJ2-7, so the J call may be wrong. The CDR3 length is 14 residues. Germline V gene lookup returns CDR1 SGHRS and CDR2 YFSETQ. CDR3 DNA: TGCGCCAGCAGCCCAGGGACTAGGGGCGGCGAGCAGTACTTC. It specifies CASSPGTRGGEQYF.

The chain couples TRBV19 to TRBJ2-2, with TRBD2 identical over 9 bases. Germline V gene sequence: CDR1 LNHDA, CDR2 SQIVND (reference sequence). The CDR3 has 15 residues. Germline trimming cut 2 bases from V and 3 bases from J; bases unmatched to any gene: 1. The CDR3 region is CASSILAGYTGELFF. The CDR3 region has the DNA TGTGCCAGTAGTATACTAGCGGGGTACACCGGGGAGCTGTTTTTT.

The genes are TRBV6-6 and TRBJ1-5; D possibly corresponds to TRBD1 (5 bases). Trimming pared 2 bases from V and 7 bases from J, leaving 15 bases between. There are 15 residues in the CDR3. Germline V gives CDR1 MNHNY, CDR2 SVGAGI (reference sequence). CDR3 bases: TGTGCCAGCAGTTACAGGGGCGCGGGAGGGCAGCCCCAGCATTTT. Translation gives CASSYRGAGGQPQHF.

The CDR3 DNA sequence: TGTGCCAGCAGCCTTCCCGGGGGGGGACCCACGGAGGCTTTCTTT. Protein sequence: CASSLPGGGPTEAFF. The V gene is TRBV7-6, the J gene TRBJ1-1; TRBD1 might be the D (5 bases). This CDR3 has 15 amino acids. The V and J ends lost 5 bases and 11 bases respectively, with 24 bases between them. Germline V gives CDR1 SGHVS, CDR2 FNYEAQ.

This clone was counted only a few times. The chain employs TRBV6-6 and TRBJ2-7; D unclear. The CDR3 has 13 residues. From germline, CDR1 is MNHNY and CDR2 SVGAGI (reference sequence). The V end lost 10 bases, the J end lost 0 bases, and 13 bases lay between the germline ends. CDR3 sequence: CATSGGRSYEQYF. CDR3 coding DNA: TGTGCCACTTCTGGCGGCCGCTCCTACGAGCAGTACTTC.

V is TRBV30 and J is TRBJ1-2; 12 bases agree with TRBD1. There are 16 residues in the CDR3. V dropped 2 bases and J dropped 6; count of bases not matched to a gene: 10. Per germline, CDR1 GTSNPN and CDR2 SVGIG (reference sequence). CDR3 residues: CAWSQGTGGAYDGYTF. In DNA, the CDR3 is TGTGCCTGGAGTCAGGGGACAGGGGGCGCATACGATGGCTACACCTTC.

V usage is TRBV6-1 and J usage is TRBJ2-1, with a weak D call TRBD1 (6 bases). With 10 bases removed from V and 3 bases from J, the gap between germline ends came to 13 bases. Per germline, CDR1 MNHNS and CDR2 SASEGT. CDR3 length equals 13 residues. In DNA, the CDR3 is TGTGCCACCCAGGGACAAAACTACAATGAGCAGTTCTTC. Translation gives CATQGQNYNEQFF.

The V call is TRBV7-8, the J call TRBJ2-1; D call uncertain. The V gene's germline CDR1 is SGHVS and CDR2 FQNEAQ. This CDR3 spans 16 amino acids. The V end was cut by 5 bases, the J end by 0 bases, with 14 bases between. The CDR3 nucleotides are TGTGCCAGCAGCAACCTAATTGGAGTCTCCTACAATGAGCAGTTCTTC. It codes for CASSNLIGVSYNEQFF.

The chain has TRBV7-9 and TRBJ1-2, with unresolved D. CDR1 SEHNR and CDR2 FQNEAQ come from the germline V gene (reference sequence). CDR3 length equals 14 residues. With 0 bases removed from V and 1 base from J, the gap between germline ends came to 6 bases. CDR3: CASSLAAGNYGYTF. The CDR3 DNA reads as TGTGCCAGCAGCTTAGCGGCGGGTAACTATGGCTACACCTTC.

The chain couples TRBV7-2 to TRBJ1-1; no firm D call. The length of the CDR3 is 13 residues. Trimming shortened V by 2 bases and J by 1 base, and 5 bases separated the two germline ends. CDR1 is SGHTA and CDR2 is FQGNSA in the germline V gene. CDR3 in amino acids: CASSLHWNTEAFF. The CDR3 region has the DNA TGTGCCAGCAGCTTACACTGGAACACTGAAGCTTTCTTT. Full variable domain (remainder filled in from reference TRBV7-2 and TRBJ1-1): GAGVSQSPSNKVTEKGKDVELRCDPISGHTALYWYRQSLGQGLEFLIYFQGNSAPDKSGLPSDRFSAERTGGSVSTLTIQRTQQEDSAVYLCASSLHWNTEAFFGQGTRLTVV.

V gene TRBV28 combines with J gene TRBJ1-6, with D possibly matching TRBD1 (5 bases). This CDR3 has 14 residues. CDR1 is MDHEN and CDR2 is SYDVKM in the germline V gene. The V gene lost 7 bases and the J gene lost 8 bases, with 15 bases spanning the gap. CDR3 coding DNA: TGTGCCAGCAAACCGGGGGTGAGGCATTCACCCCTCCACTTT. Protein: CASKPGVRHSPLHF.

This chain links TRBV30 with TRBJ1-3; D gene ambiguous. Germline assignment: CDR1 GTSNPN and CDR2 SVGIG (reference sequence). The V gene lost 0 bases and the J gene lost 0 bases, with 12 bases spanning the gap. This CDR3 comprises 16 residues. The CDR3 reads CAWSVGQPSSGNTIYF. CDR3 DNA: TGTGCCTGGAGTGTAGGCCAACCTAGCTCTGGAAACACCATATATTTT.

For this clone: One end of the junction is discordant with germline, which a read error may explain. This sequence joins TRBV30 and TRBJ1-2, with a weak D call TRBD1 (5 bases). The CDR3 totals 13 residues. From germline, CDR1 is GTSNPN and CDR2 SVGIG (reference sequence). The CDR3 spells CAWHLGHNIGYPF. The CDR3 DNA reads TGTGCCTGGCACTTGGGGCACAACATAGGCTACCCCTTC.

The gene calls are TRBV10-1 and TRBJ2-1; TRBD2 aligns across 7 bases. J was trimmed by 1 base and V by 6 bases; bases with no gene match: 6. This CDR3 region has 15 residues. Germline CDR1 reads WNHNN; CDR2 reads SYGVQD (reference sequence). The CDR3 loop reads CASSQSSGSYNEQFF. Written as DNA, the CDR3 is TGCGCCAGCAGCCAGTCTAGCGGTTCCTACAATGAGCAGTTCTTC.

The chain uses TRBV4-1 and TRBJ1-2; 8 bases match TRBD1. This CDR3 contains 18 residues. Losses at the gene ends were 0 bases for V and 1 base for J; bases not matched to a gene: 10. The germline gives CDR1 MGHRA, CDR2 YSYEKL. CDR3 residues: CASSQDETGTGYNYGYTF. CDR3 DNA: TGCGCCAGCAGCCAAGATGAGACGGGGACAGGTTATAACTATGGCTACACCTTC.

The CDR3 here is CASSLAGADTQYF. In DNA form, the CDR3 reads TGTGCCAGCAGTTTAGCGGGTGCAGATACGCAGTATTTT. V is TRBV6-4 and J is TRBJ2-3; 7 bases align to TRBD2. CDR1 is MRHNA, CDR2 SNTAGT, per germline. This CDR3 has 13 residues. V was clipped by 5 bases and J by 4 bases; unmatched bases: 3.

V and J are TRBV7-8 and TRBJ1-3; 8 nucleotides line up with TRBD1. The CDR3 is 14 amino acids. V shed 8 bases and J 8 bases; nucleotides not matched to a gene: 11. From germline, CDR1 is SGHVS and CDR2 FQNEAQ. The CDR3 protein is CASAPTGAIDTIYF. CDR3 sequence (DNA): TGTGCCAGCGCCCCGACAGGGGCGATCGACACCATATATTTT.

This clone was seen a single time. The chain employs TRBV29-1 and TRBJ1-5; TRBD1 might be the D (6 bases). This CDR3 has 19 residues. Trimming left V 0 bases short and J 4 bases short, with 25 bases between. Per germline, CDR1 SQVTM and CDR2 ANQGSEA. The CDR3 coding sequence is TGCAGCGTTGAAGATTCTGGTATCGGGACAAATCCCTTTAATCAGCCCCAGCATTTT. It yields the protein CSVEDSGIGTNPFNQPQHF.